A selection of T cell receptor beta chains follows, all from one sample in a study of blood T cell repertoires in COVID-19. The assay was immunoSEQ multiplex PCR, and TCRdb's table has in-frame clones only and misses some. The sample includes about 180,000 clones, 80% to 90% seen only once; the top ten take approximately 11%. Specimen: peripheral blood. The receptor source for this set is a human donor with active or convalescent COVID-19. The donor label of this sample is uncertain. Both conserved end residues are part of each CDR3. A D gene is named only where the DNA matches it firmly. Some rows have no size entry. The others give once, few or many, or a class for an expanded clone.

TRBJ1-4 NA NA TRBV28 CASSSGGNEKLFF TGTGCCAGCAGTTCGGGGGGAAATGAAAAACTGTTTTTT
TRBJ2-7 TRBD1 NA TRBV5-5 CASSLGQGADEQYF TGTGCCAGCAGCTTGGGCCAGGGGGCGGACGAGCAGTACTTC
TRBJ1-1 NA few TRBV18 CASSPRQEVANTEAFF TGTGCCAGCTCACCCCGACAGGAGGTGGCAAACACTGAAGCTTTCTTT
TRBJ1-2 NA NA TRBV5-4 CASSIDSNYGYTF TGTGCCAGCAGCATCGACAGCAACTATGGCTACACCTTC
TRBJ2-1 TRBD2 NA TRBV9 CASSVLGTSGSSVQFF TGTGCCAGCAGCGTACTGGGGACTAGCGGGAGTAGCGTGCAGTTCTTC
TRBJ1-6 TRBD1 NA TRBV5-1 CASTGGAGSPLHF TGCGCCAGTACAGGGGGCGCGGGTTCACCCCTCCACTTT
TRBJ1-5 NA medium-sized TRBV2 CASSETFRLNQPQHF TGTGCCAGCAGTGAAACATTCAGGTTGAATCAGCCCCAGCATTTT
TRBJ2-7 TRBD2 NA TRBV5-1 CASSLGRGSYEQYF TGCGCCAGCAGCTTGGGGCGGGGGTCCTACGAGCAGTACTTC
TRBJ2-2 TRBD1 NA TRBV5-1 CASSWDRETGELFF TGCGCCAGCAGCTGGGACAGGGAGACCGGGGAGCTGTTTTTT
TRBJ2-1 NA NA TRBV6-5 CASSYDAGSNEQFF TGTGCCAGCAGTTACGACGCAGGGTCCAATGAGCAGTTCTTC
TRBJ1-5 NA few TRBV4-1 CASGRGVNQPQHF TGCGCCAGCGGGAGGGGCGTCAATCAGCCCCAGCATTTT
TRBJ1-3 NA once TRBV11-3 CASSSGLKDTIYF TGTGCCAGCAGTTCAGGCTTGAAGGACACCATATATTTT
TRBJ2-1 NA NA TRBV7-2 CASSLLGGSYNEQFF TGTGCCAGCAGCTTATTAGGGGGCTCCTACAATGAGCAGTTCTTC
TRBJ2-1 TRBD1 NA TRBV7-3 CASSLIMGAGTGPNEQFF TGTGCCAGCAGCTTAATAATGGGAGCCGGGACAGGGCCCAATGAGCAGTTCTTC
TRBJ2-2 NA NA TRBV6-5 CASSRETGELFF TGTGCCAGCAGTCGGGAGACCGGGGAGCTGTTTTTT
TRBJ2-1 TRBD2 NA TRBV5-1 CASSEKGLAGGEQFF TGCGCCAGCAGCGAGAAGGGACTAGCGGGAGGGGAGCAGTTCTTC
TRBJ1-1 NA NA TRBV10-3 CAISESIRGNTEAFF TGTGCCATCAGTGAGTCGATTCGGGGGAACACTGAAGCTTTCTTT
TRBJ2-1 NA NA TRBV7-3 CASSLITGGTEFF TGTGCCAGCAGCTTAATAACGGGGGGCACGGAGTTCTTC
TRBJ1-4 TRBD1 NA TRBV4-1 CASSRGDRGHATNEKLFF TGCGCCAGCAGCCGAGGGGACAGGGGTCATGCAACTAATGAAAAACTGTTTTTT
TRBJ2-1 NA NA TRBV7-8 CASRPTPGQGGLAGGNEQFF TGTGCCAGCAGGCCCACACCGGGACAGGGGGGACTAGCGGGCGGAAATGAGCAGTTCTTC
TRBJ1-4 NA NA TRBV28 CASSLLDREKLFF TGTGCCAGCAGTTTATTAGATAGAGAAAAACTGTTTTTT
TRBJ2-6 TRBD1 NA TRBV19 CASCQQGPISSSGANVLTF TGTGCCAGTTGTCAACAGGGGCCCATCAGCAGCTCTGGGGCCAACGTCCTGACTTTC
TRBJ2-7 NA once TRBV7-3 CASSPGTGIYEQYF TGTGCCAGCAGCCCCGGCACAGGGATCTACGAGCAGTACTTC
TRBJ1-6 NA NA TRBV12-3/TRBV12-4 CASSSPGGSPLHF TGTGCCAGCAGTTCCCCCGGGGGTTCACCCCTCCACTTT
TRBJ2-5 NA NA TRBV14 CASSQDWSTGTQETQYF TGTGCCAGCAGCCAAGATTGGTCGACAGGCACCCAAGAGACCCAGTACTTC
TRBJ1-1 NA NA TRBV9 CASSVSQVGSTEAFF TGTGCCAGCAGCGTATCCCAGGTTGGTAGCACTGAAGCTTTCTTT
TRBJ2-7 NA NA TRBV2 CASRREIYEQYF TGTGCCAGCAGGAGGGAGATCTACGAGCAGTACTTC
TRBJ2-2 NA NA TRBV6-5 CASSARTPNTGELFF TGTGCCAGCAGCGCACGGACACCGAACACCGGGGAGCTGTTTTTT
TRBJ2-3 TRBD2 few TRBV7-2 CASSWTSGGGADTQYF TGTGCCAGCAGTTGGACTAGCGGGGGCGGCGCAGATACGCAGTATTTT
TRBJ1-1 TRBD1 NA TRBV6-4 CASRVQGGVTEAFF TGTGCCAGCAGAGTACAGGGGGGCGTCACTGAAGCTTTCTTT
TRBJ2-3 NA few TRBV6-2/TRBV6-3 CASSYSQSADTQYF TGTGCCAGCAGTTACTCTCAGTCCGCAGATACGCAGTATTTT
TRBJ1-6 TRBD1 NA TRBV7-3 CASSLTVAGQGNSPLHF TGTGCCAGCAGCTTAACGGTAGCGGGACAGGGGAATTCACCCCTCCACTTT
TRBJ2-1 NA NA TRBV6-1 CASSEQAGYYNEQFF TGTGCCAGCAGTGAACAGGCGGGATACTACAATGAGCAGTTCTTC
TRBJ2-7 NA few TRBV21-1 CASPERSGRALIYEQYF TGTGCCAGCCCCGAAAGGAGCGGGAGGGCACTGATTTACGAGCAGTACTTC
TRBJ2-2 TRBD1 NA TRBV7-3 CASSQTTGITGELFF TGTGCCAGCAGCCAGACGACAGGGATCACCGGGGAGCTGTTTTTT
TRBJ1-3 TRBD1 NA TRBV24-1 CANRRDRARFSGNTIYF TGTGCCAACCGCCGGGACAGGGCCCGTTTCTCTGGAAACACCATATATTTT
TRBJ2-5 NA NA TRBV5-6 CASSLRGRGQETQYF TGTGCCAGCAGCCTGAGGGGGAGGGGTCAAGAGACCCAGTACTTC
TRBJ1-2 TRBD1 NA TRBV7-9 CASSLGQGEGGYTF TGTGCCAGCAGTTTGGGACAGGGGGAAGGTGGCTACACCTTC
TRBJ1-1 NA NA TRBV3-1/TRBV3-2 CASSQDRSVNTEAFF TGTGCCAGCAGCCAAGATAGATCCGTGAACACTGAAGCTTTCTTT
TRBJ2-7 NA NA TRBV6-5 CASSYGLPEAGYEQYF TGTGCCAGCAGTTACGGTTTGCCCGAGGCGGGCTACGAGCAGTACTTC
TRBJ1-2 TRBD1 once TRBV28 CASITRDRVYGYTF TGTGCCAGCATAACCCGGGACAGGGTCTATGGCTACACCTTC
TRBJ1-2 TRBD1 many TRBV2 CASRDRVLTSYGYTF TGTGCCAGCCGGGACAGGGTACTCACTAGCTATGGCTACACCTTC
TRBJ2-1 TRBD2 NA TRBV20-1 CSANEPGLAYNEQFF TGCAGTGCTAATGAACCGGGACTAGCATACAATGAGCAGTTCTTC
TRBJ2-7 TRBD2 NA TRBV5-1 CASSPREGLEQYF TGCGCCAGCAGCCCCAGGGAGGGTCTCGAGCAGTACTTC
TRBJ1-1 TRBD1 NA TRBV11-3 CASSARQGRNTEAFF TGTGCCAGCAGCGCGAGACAGGGGAGGAACACTGAAGCTTTCTTT
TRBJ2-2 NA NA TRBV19 CASSPAGLVVGELFF TGTGCCAGTAGTCCAGCAGGGTTGGTAGTCGGGGAGCTGTTTTTT